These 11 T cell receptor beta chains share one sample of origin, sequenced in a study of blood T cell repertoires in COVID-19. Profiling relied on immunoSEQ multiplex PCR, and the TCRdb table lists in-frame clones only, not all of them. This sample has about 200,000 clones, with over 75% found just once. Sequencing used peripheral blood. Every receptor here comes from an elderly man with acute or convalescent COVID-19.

The CDR3: CASSARQDNSPLHF. The CDR3 DNA reads as TGTGCCAGCAGCGCCCGACAGGATAATTCACCCCTCCACTTT. The chain recombines TRBV9 with TRBJ1-6, with D possibly TRBD1 on 6 matching bases. Trimming removed 3 bases at V and 5 bases at J, with 9 bases between. The CDR3 is 14 amino acids. Germline lookup yields CDR1 SGDLS and CDR2 YYNGEE. The full variable domain, with the rest looked up from reference TRBV9 and TRBJ1-6, is DSGVTQTPKHLITATGQRVTLRCSPRSGDLSVYWYQQSLDQGLQFLIQYYNGEERAKGNILERFSAQQFPDLHSELNLSSLELGDSALYFCASSARQDNSPLHFGNGTRLTVT.

In nucleotides, the CDR3 is TGTGCCAGCAGCCAGGGCGGCGGGAGTCGCGCCTACAATGAGCAGTTCTTC. It specifies CASSQGGGSRAYNEQFF. The chain has TRBV3-1 (or the pseudogene TRBV3-2) and TRBJ2-1; TRBD2 agrees at 7 bases. Germline trimming cut 3 bases from V and 2 bases from J; bases unmatched to any gene: 10. This CDR3 is 17 amino acids long. Germline CDR1 reads LGHDT; CDR2 reads YNNKEL (reference sequence).

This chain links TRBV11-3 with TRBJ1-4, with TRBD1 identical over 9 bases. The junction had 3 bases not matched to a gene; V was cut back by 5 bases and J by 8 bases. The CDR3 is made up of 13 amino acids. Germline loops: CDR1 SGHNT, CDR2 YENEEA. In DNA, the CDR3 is TGTGCCAGCAGCCAAGGGACAGGGGAAAAACTGTTTTTT. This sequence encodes CASSQGTGEKLFF.

CDR3 sequence reads: CASSLGGLRGRGNEQFF. The CDR3 DNA reads as TGTGCCAGCAGCTTAGGGGGGTTAAGGGGGCGCGGAAATGAGCAGTTCTTC. The V gene is TRBV7-2, the J gene TRBJ2-1; 7 nucleotides line up with TRBD1. The trim removed 1 base at V and 7 bases at J, leaving 13 bases unmatched. The CDR3 length is 17 residues. Looked up from germline, CDR1 is SGHTA and CDR2 is FQGNSA.

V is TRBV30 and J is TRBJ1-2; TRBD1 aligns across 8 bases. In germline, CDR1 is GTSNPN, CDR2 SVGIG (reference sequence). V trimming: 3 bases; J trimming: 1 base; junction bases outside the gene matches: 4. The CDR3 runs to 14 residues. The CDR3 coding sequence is TGTGCCTGGAGGGGACAGGCTGTTAACTATGGCTACACCTTC. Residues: CAWRGQAVNYGYTF.

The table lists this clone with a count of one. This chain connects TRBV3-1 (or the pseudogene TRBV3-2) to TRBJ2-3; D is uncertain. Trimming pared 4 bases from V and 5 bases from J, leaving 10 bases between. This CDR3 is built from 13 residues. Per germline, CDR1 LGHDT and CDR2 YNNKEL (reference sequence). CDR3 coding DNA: TGTGCCAGCAGCCGGGCGCTGCTAGATACGCAGTATTTT. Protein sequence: CASSRALLDTQYF.

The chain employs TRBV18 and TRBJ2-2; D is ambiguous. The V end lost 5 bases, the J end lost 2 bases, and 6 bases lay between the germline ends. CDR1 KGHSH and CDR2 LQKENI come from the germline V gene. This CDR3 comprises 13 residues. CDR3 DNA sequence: TGTGCCAGCTCAGTCTCTAACACCGGGGAGCTGTTTTTT. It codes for CASSVSNTGELFF. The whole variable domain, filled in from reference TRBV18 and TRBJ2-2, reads NAGVMQNPRHLVRRRGQEARLRCSPMKGHSHVYWYRQLPEEGLKFMVYLQKENIIDESGMPKERFSAEFPKEGPSILRIQQVVRGDSAAYFCASSVSNTGELFFGEGSRLTVL.

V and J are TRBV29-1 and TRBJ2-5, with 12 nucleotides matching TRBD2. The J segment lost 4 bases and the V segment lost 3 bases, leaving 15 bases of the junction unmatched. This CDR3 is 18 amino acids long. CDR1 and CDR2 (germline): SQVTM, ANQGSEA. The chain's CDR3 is CSVESRSLAGGGGETQYF. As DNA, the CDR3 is TGCAGCGTTGAGTCCCGGTCACTAGCGGGAGGAGGAGGAGAGACCCAGTACTTC.

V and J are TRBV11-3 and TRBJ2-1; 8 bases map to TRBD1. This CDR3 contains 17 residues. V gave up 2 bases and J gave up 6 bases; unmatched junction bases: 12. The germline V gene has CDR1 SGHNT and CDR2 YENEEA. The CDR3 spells CASSLTNLRTGSNEQFF. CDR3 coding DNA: TGTGCCAGCAGCTTAACAAACTTAAGGACAGGGAGCAATGAGCAGTTCTTC.

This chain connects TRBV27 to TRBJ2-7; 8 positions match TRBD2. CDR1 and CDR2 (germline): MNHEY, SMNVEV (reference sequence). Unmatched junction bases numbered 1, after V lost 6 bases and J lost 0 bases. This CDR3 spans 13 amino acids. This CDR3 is CASRLAASYEQYF. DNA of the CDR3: TGTGCCAGCAGACTAGCGGCCTCCTACGAGCAGTACTTC.

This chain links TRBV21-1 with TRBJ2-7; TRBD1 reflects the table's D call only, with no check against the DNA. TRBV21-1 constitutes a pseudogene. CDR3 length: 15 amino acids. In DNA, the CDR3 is TGTGCCAGCAGCGCCCGGGACAGGTGCTCCTACGAGCAGTACTTC. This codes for CASSARDRCSYEQYF.